These 20 T cell receptor beta chains share one sample of origin, sequenced in a study of T cell clonality in common variable immunodeficiency. These receptors' antigens are unknown. Points from the study as a whole: Common variable immunodeficiency TCR beta sequences reportedly had fewer deletions and N-nucleotide insertions.

This table comes from immunoSEQ multiplex PCR, and its TCRdb copy is limited to in-frame clones, with some not included. The sample yields 30,000 to 40,000 clones, without any singletons. What was sequenced was peripheral blood mononuclear cells. Receptors originate from a human donor with common variable immunodeficiency.

Ten or more counts support this clone. The sequenced fragment ends 3 residues before the CDR3 boundary, so the rest is inferred from the germline J gene. The rearrangement joins TRBV7-3 to TRBJ2-1; 8 bases agree with TRBD1. The junction had 8 bases not matched to a gene; V was cut back by 1 base and J by 9 bases. CDR3 length equals 15 residues. Germline CDR1 reads SGHTA; CDR2 reads FQGTGA. This CDR3 reads CASSLNGGQGSEQFF. CDR3 DNA, as far as it was read: TGTGCCAGCAGCTTAAACGGAGGACAGGGTTCTGAG.

This CDR3 reads CASSIDTGVNQPQHF. CDR3 bases read: TGTGCCAGTAGTATAGACACGGGGGTGAATCAGCCC. The chain couples TRBV19 to TRBJ1-5, with a possible D match to TRBD1 (5 bases). Read sequence stops 3 residues before the CDR3 end, and the germline J gene provides the missing end. Germline V gene data show CDR1 as LNHDA and CDR2 as SQIVND (reference sequence). CDR3 size: 15 residues. V was clipped by 0 bases and J by 4 bases, with 10 bases between them.

This clone occurred a few times. Coverage ceases 3 residues before the CDR3 finishes, and the germline J gene fills in the end. This chain links TRBV5-5 with TRBJ2-5, with 13 bases aligning to TRBD2. V was clipped by 0 bases and J by 7 bases; unmatched bases: 0. Germline lookup yields CDR1 SGHKS and CDR2 YYEKEE (reference sequence). The CDR3 covers 14 residues. The CDR3 sequence: CASSLGLAGGTQYF. The part of the CDR3 DNA that was read is TGTGCCAGCAGCTTGGGACTAGCGGGGGGGACC.

Regarding this clone: The read ends 3 residues early relative to the CDR3; the germline J gene fills the gap. V is TRBV5-5 and J is TRBJ2-1; possibly TRBD1 for D (6 bases). The CDR3 totals 15 residues. The V and J ends lost 2 bases and 3 bases respectively, with 12 bases between them. Germline loops: CDR1 SGHKS, CDR2 YYEKEE (reference sequence). CDR3 sequence reads: CASSLGTGIYNEQFF. Partial CDR3 DNA: TGTGCCAGCAGCTTAGGTACAGGGATCTACAATGAG.

The table lists this clone with a few counts. Read sequence stops 3 residues before the CDR3 end, and the germline J gene provides the missing end. The V and J genes are TRBV2 and TRBJ1-1, with D tentatively TRBD1 (5 bases). The CDR3 is 13 residues long. CDR1 and CDR2 (germline): SNHLY, FYNNEI. Between the trimmed V and J ends, which lost 7 bases and 3 bases, there was a span of 12 bases. The CDR3 DNA, read in part, is TGTGCCAGCACCAGGGAAAAGGACACTGAA. It translates to CASTREKDTE. The full CDR3 reads CASTREKDTEAFF.

Ten or more counts support this clone. The sequenced fragment ends 3 residues before the CDR3 boundary, so the rest is inferred from the germline J gene. J is TRBJ2-1 and V is TRBV11-2; TRBD2 matches 11 bases. Germline values: CDR1 SGHAT, CDR2 FQNNGV. V lost 3 bases and J lost 4; bases outside the gene matches: 2. The CDR3 loop spans 15 amino acids. Partial CDR3 DNA: TGTGCCAGCAGCTTCCTAGCGGGGGGTTACAATGAG. Amino acid sequence: CASSFLAGGYNE. The full CDR3 sequence reads CASSFLAGGYNEQFF.

Points on this clone: Read sequence stops 3 residues before the CDR3 end, and the germline J gene provides the missing end. The chain recombines TRBV20-1 with TRBJ2-5; D is possibly TRBD2 (5 bases). The CDR3 contains 14 residues. Trimming took off 5 bases at V and 5 bases at J, with 18 bases between the two ends. Per the germline V gene, CDR1 is DFQATT and CDR2 is SNEGSKA (reference sequence). CDR3 loop: CSAPFGSPGETQYF. The part of the CDR3 DNA that was read is TGCAGTGCTCCTTTTGGGAGCCCGGGGGAGACC.

Ten or more counts support this clone. The read terminates 3 residues ahead of where the CDR3 ends, so the germline J gene completes it. The rearrangement joins TRBV5-1 to TRBJ1-6; 9 nucleotides line up with TRBD1. This CDR3 is built from 15 residues. J gave up 7 bases and V 3 bases, and 5 bases lay outside the gene matches. Germline V lookup: CDR1 SGHRS, CDR2 YFSETQ. CDR3 DNA, as far as it was read: TGCGCCAGCAGCTCCCGACAGGGGGAAAATTCACCC. The encoded protein is CASSSRQGENSP. The CDR3 in its entirety is CASSSRQGENSPLHF.

This clone has more than one count but fewer than ten. Sequencing ends 3 residues short of the CDR3 end; the germline J gene provides the rest. This chain connects TRBV6-2 or TRBV6-3 to TRBJ2-5, with TRBD2 matching over 7 bases. Germline lookup yields CDR1 MNHEY and CDR2 SVGEGT. There are 15 residues in the CDR3. V gave up 0 bases and J gave up 4 bases; unmatched junction bases: 5. The CDR3 bases that were read are TGTGCCAGCAGTTACTCAGGACTAGTCGGAGAGACC. It is translated as CASSYSGLVGET. The entire CDR3 reads CASSYSGLVGETQYF.

This clone showed up just a few times. Read sequence stops 3 residues before the CDR3 end, and the germline J gene provides the missing end. This chain joins TRBV19 and TRBJ1-1; 7 nucleotides match TRBD1. V lost 5 bases, J lost 6 bases, and 6 bases stayed unmatched. The CDR3 totals 13 residues. Germline-derived CDR1 and CDR2 are LNHDA and SQIVND (reference sequence). The covered CDR3 bases are TGTGCCAGTAGTTCGGAAGGGGGCTCTGAA. This sequence encodes CASSSEGGSE. The full CDR3 sequence reads CASSSEGGSEAFF. Full variable domain (remainder filled in from reference TRBV19 and TRBJ1-1): DGGITQSPKYLFRKEGQNVTLSCEQNLNHDAMYWYRQDPGQGLRLIYYSQIVNDFQKGDIAEGYSVSREKKESFPLTVTSAQKNPTAFYLCASSSEGGSEAFFGQGTRLTVV.

Details on this clone: The CDR3 is cut off 3 residues early in the read; its end comes from the germline J gene. The chain is built from TRBV29-1 and TRBJ1-5; tentatively, D is TRBD1 (6 bases). V was pared by 4 bases and J by 4 bases, with 11 bases between. Germline CDR1 reads SQVTM; CDR2 reads ANQGSEA. The CDR3 extends over 13 amino acids. This CDR3 reads CSVAPTGNQPQHF. The DNA read from the CDR3 is TGCAGCGTTGCCCCCACAGGGAATCAGCCC.

There are a few counts of this clone. From the germline J gene comes the end of the CDR3, since the read stops 3 residues before it. The chain combines TRBV6-1 with TRBJ2-6; perhaps TRBD1 as D (5 bases). V gave up 2 bases and J gave up 0 bases, with 14 bases separating them. The germline V gene encodes CDR1 MNHNS and CDR2 SASEGT. This CDR3 region has 18 residues. CDR3 DNA, as far as it was read: TGTGCCAGCAGTGAACTTCGGACATTTCGCTCTGGGGCCAACGTC. It encodes CASSELRTFRSGANV. The full CDR3 protein reads CASSELRTFRSGANVLTF.

This clone was found many times. The read terminates 3 residues before the CDR3 end, so the remaining end is supplied by the germline J gene. The chain carries TRBV2 and TRBJ1-1; 11 bases line up with TRBD1. The germline gives CDR1 SNHLY, CDR2 FYNNEI. The junction had 9 bases not matched to a gene; V was cut back by 7 bases and J by 5 bases. This CDR3 has 15 residues. CDR3 bases read: TGTGCCAGCAATCGGGACAGGGGGTTGGGGACTGAA. Residues: CASNRDRGLGTE. The full CDR3 protein reads CASNRDRGLGTEAFF.

As to this clone: Read coverage stops 3 residues before the CDR3 terminus; the germline J gene supplies the remainder. The rearrangement uses TRBV19 and TRBJ2-7; 12 bases are a match to TRBD2. CDR3 length: 15 residues. Germline CDR1 LNHDA, CDR2 SQIVND (reference sequence). V was clipped by 2 bases and J by 5 bases; unmatched bases: 4. CDR3 DNA (partial): TGTGCCAGTAGTATAAGCGGACTAGCGGGGCACGAG. Its translation: CASSISGLAGHE. The whole CDR3 region reads CASSISGLAGHEQYF. Supplemented by reference TRBV19 and TRBJ2-7, the full variable domain reads DGGITQSPKYLFRKEGQNVTLSCEQNLNHDAMYWYRQDPGQGLRLIYYSQIVNDFQKGDIAEGYSVSREKKESFPLTVTSAQKNPTAFYLCASSISGLAGHEQYFGPGTRLTVT.

This clone was recorded many times. Read coverage stops 3 residues before the CDR3 terminus; the germline J gene supplies the remainder. The J gene is TRBJ2-5, the V gene TRBV29-1, with D possibly matching TRBD1 (6 bases). This CDR3 contains 12 residues. The germline gives CDR1 SQVTM, CDR2 ANQGSEA. Trimming took 3 bases from V and 3 from J, leaving 8 bases between them. CDR3: CSVDRQEETQYF. The CDR3 bases that were read are TGCAGCGTTGACCGACAGGAAGAGACC.

The sample holds a few counts of this clone. The read finishes 3 residues shy of the CDR3 end, and the germline J gene is used to complete it. Other DNA sequences of this sample code for an identical CDR3. This chain connects TRBV5-1 to TRBJ2-7, with TRBD2 matching 9 bases. Germline V gene sequence: CDR1 SGHRS, CDR2 YFSETQ. V was pared by 0 bases and J by 2 bases, with 3 bases of the junction left unmatched. The length of the CDR3 is 15 residues. The part of the CDR3 DNA that was read is TGCGCCAGCAGCTTGGGAGCGGGGGGTACCTACGAG. Its protein is CASSLGAGGTYE. The full CDR3 reads CASSLGAGGTYEQYF.

This clone was observed many times. The DNA read from the CDR3 is TGTGCCAGCAGCCCCGACGGGGATAGCAATCAGCCC. It translates to CASSPDGDSNQP. The full CDR3 sequence reads CASSPDGDSNQPQHF. The gene calls are TRBV7-8 and TRBJ1-5; D call uncertain. The read finishes 3 residues shy of the CDR3 end, and the germline J gene is used to complete it. CDR3 length: 15 residues. CDR1 is SGHVS and CDR2 is FQNEAQ in the germline V gene. Trimming removed 5 bases from V and 0 bases from J, with 11 bases in between.

This clone came up many times. The CDR3 is CASSLNVRDSPLHF. CDR3 bases read: TGCGCCAGCAGCTTAAACGTGCGGGATTCACCC. The J gene is TRBJ1-6, the V gene TRBV5-1; D is unresolved. The CDR3 goes on 3 residues after the read ends, and that part is filled in from the germline J gene. Germline V gene sequence: CDR1 SGHRS, CDR2 YFSETQ. This CDR3 comprises 14 residues. V lost 2 bases and J lost 8, with 11 bases in between.

The table lists this clone with many counts. The sequence runs out 3 residues before the end of the CDR3; the remainder is reconstructed from the germline J gene. This chain connects TRBV5-1 to TRBJ2-7; 8 bases line up with TRBD1. CDR1 and CDR2 from the germline V gene are SGHRS and YFSETQ. The CDR3 has 16 residues. After removal of 3 bases from V and 2 bases from J, the junction contained 10 bases not matched to a gene. This chain's CDR3 is CASSYTLTGDAYEQYF. The sequenced CDR3 bases are TGCGCCAGCAGCTACACCCTGACAGGGGACGCCTACGAG.

The sample holds a few counts of this clone. The CDR3 is cut off 3 residues early in the read; its end comes from the germline J gene. V usage is TRBV6-2 or TRBV6-3 and J usage is TRBJ1-2; TRBD1 aligns across 7 bases. V lost 6 bases to trimming and J lost 2 bases; unmatched junction nucleotides: 9. The germline V gene has CDR1 MNHEY and CDR2 SVGEGT. CDR3 length equals 15 residues. The part of the CDR3 DNA that was read is TGTGCCAGCAGAACCAGACAGGGAGGGAACTATGGC. The encoded protein is CASRTRQGGNYG. The whole CDR3 protein is CASRTRQGGNYGYTF.